The present TCR beta chain was sequenced within a study of cytomegalovirus exposure and HLA in healthy donors. Study background: Within the Caucasian-associated ancestry cluster were roughly 81% of the approximately 400 genotyped donors.

Primers included in the PCR were 60 Vbeta and 13 Jbeta primers. Only in-frame clones appear in the TCRdb table, and some are missing; sequencing was by immunoSEQ multiplex PCR. The sample yields under 200,000 clones, 78% seen once. This clone was recorded only once. Between the trimmed V and J ends, which lost 2 bases and 4 bases, there was a span of 6 bases. There are 13 residues in the CDR3. Germline-derived CDR1 and CDR2 are MNHNY and SVGAGI (reference sequence). The clonotype comes from a woman aged 40 to 50 in good health and CMV-seronegative. The chain is built from TRBV6-6 and TRBJ1-5; no clear D gene. The specimen was PBMCs. The DNA for the CDR3 is TGTGCCAGCAGTTACGAGACTAATCAGCCCCAGCATTTT. It specifies CASSYETNQPQHF.